The sequence of this T cell receptor (beta chain) was determined in a study of identical twins. The length of the CDR3 is 19 residues. The ends were cut back, 4 bases at V and 0 bases at J, with 22 bases in the middle. Germline V gene lookup returns CDR1 MNHEY and CDR2 SVGAGI. One entry per CDR3 protein results from TCRdb running MiXCR on the 5' RACE reads. The sample yields a few hundred thousand distinct CDR3 sequences, about 13% seen once. This clonotype occurred a few times. Separately, the same data were catalogued under a study of yellow fever vaccine responses in identical twins.

This TCR was recovered from a woman in her late teens or twenties in good health. The source material was memory (CD45RO+) T cells sorted from blood. V is TRBV6-5 and J is TRBJ2-1; D perhaps matches TRBD1 (9 bases). CDR3 protein: CASSLVQGASGSSYNEQFF. DNA for the CDR3: TGTGCCAGCAGTTTAGTACAGGGGGCAAGCGGGAGCTCCTACAATGAGCAGTTCTTC.